The source of this T cell receptor beta chain is a study of cytomegalovirus exposure and HLA in healthy donors. The table lists this clone with a few counts. The germline gives CDR1 MNHNS, CDR2 SASEGT. The CDR3 is 13 residues long. Unmatched junction bases numbered 8, after V lost 6 bases and J lost 8 bases. Primers for the PCR totalled 60 Vbeta and 13 Jbeta. Assay used: immunoSEQ multiplex PCR; TCRdb lists only in-frame clones, some missing. The sample yields under 200,000 clones, 70% to 80% seen once. This TCR was recovered from a woman aged 25 to 45 in good health and CMV-seropositive. The gene calls are TRBV6-1 and TRBJ1-2, with 8 bases lining up with TRBD1. Sequenced sample: PBMCs. The CDR3 here is CASRPTGEEGYTF. The CDR3 region has the DNA TGTGCCAGCAGACCGACAGGGGAAGAGGGCTACACCTTC.